The rows below give T cell receptor beta chains drawn from one sample of a study of Ad26.COV2.S vaccination and SARS-CoV-2 variants. The table came from immunoSEQ multiplex PCR; TCRdb's copy has only in-frame clones and leaves some out. The table has 330,000 or so clones, 90% seen once. Source: peripheral blood, taken in a trial of Ad26.COV2.S vaccine versus placebo. These receptors were taken from a person between 18 and 65 years old who received the Ad26.COV2.S COVID-19 vaccine or a placebo. CDR3s include the opening cysteine and the closing phenylalanine or tryptophan. The D gene is left open where the match is weak. The listing skips clone size in some rows; elsewhere it reads once, few, many or a size class.

size,D,J,V,DNA,CDR3
few,NA,TRBJ2-7,TRBV2,TGTGCCAGCAGCGCAGTTACCTACGAGCAGTACTTC,CASSAVTYEQYF
NA,TRBD2,TRBJ2-2,TRBV10-3,TGTGCCATCAGTGATTTTAGGTGGACTAGCGGGGGCCCAGGTTTGAACACCGGGGAGCTGTTTTTT,CAISDFRWTSGGPGLNTGELFF
NA,NA,TRBJ1-1,TRBV5-1,TGCGCCAGCAGCTTAGGGCAATCAGGGGCTATGAACACTGAAGCTTTCTTT,CASSLGQSGAMNTEAFF
NA,NA,TRBJ1-4,TRBV30,TGTGCCTGGCCAAGGGAAAGTGAAAAACTGTTTTTT,CAWPRESEKLFF
NA,TRBD1,TRBJ1-5,TRBV12-5,TGTGCTAGTGGGGGTCAACAGGGGGCTAGCAATCAGCCCCAGCATTTT,CASGGQQGASNQPQHF
NA,TRBD1,TRBJ1-6,TRBV7-6,TGTGCCAGCAGCTTAGTTGGGACAGGGGGCCGGAGTATTTCACCCCTCCACTTT,CASSLVGTGGRSISPLHF
once,TRBD2,TRBJ2-5,TRBV4-1,TGCGCCAGCAGCCAAGTATCAAGCGGGGGGGACCTGAGGGAGACCCAGTACTTC,CASSQVSSGGDLRETQYF
NA,TRBD1,TRBJ1-2,TRBV6-4,TGTGCCAGCAGTGACTCGGACAGGGGTGGTATTCACTTC,CASSDSDRGGIHF
NA,TRBD2,TRBJ2-1,TRBV6-2/TRBV6-3,TGTGCCAGCAGCTCTCCATCTTTAGCGGGGGCTACCGTTGAGCAGTTCTTC,CASSSPSLAGATVEQFF
few,NA,TRBJ1-5,TRBV19,TGTGCCAGTAGTTTTCGGTCGGGAAATCAGCCCCAGCATTTT,CASSFRSGNQPQHF
NA,NA,TRBJ2-5,TRBV6-6,TGTGCCAGCAGTTACTCGCGGCAAGAGACCCAGTACTTC,CASSYSRQETQYF
NA,TRBD2,TRBJ2-5,TRBV28,TGTGCCAGCCAACGGGAGAGGGGCGGGGGAGGTGAGACCCAGTACTTC,CASQRERGGGGETQYF
once,NA,TRBJ1-5,TRBV5-1,TGCGCCGGGAGGGATCCTAGCAATCAGCCCCAGCATTTT,CAGRDPSNQPQHF
NA,NA,TRBJ2-2,TRBV12-3/TRBV12-4,TGTGCCAGCAGTTTAGGACCAACCGGGGAGCTGTTTTTT,CASSLGPTGELFF
NA,NA,TRBJ2-7,TRBV7-8,TGTGCCAGCAGCTTCCCAGAGGGGTCCTACGAGCAGTACTTC,CASSFPEGSYEQYF
NA,TRBD1,TRBJ1-2,TRBV5-8,TGTGCCAGCAGCCGGACAGGCTATGGCTACACCTTC,CASSRTGYGYTF
few,NA,TRBJ2-7,TRBV27,TGTGCCAGCAGCTCCCGGAGGGCCCCAGGCCCCTACGAGCAGTACTTC,CASSSRRAPGPYEQYF
NA,TRBD1,TRBJ1-2,TRBV4-3,TGCGCCAGCAGCCAAGTTTGGGGACAGGGGAACTATGGCTACACCTTC,CASSQVWGQGNYGYTF
NA,NA,TRBJ2-3,TRBV3-1/TRBV3-2,TGTGCCAGCATTGAAGATACGCAGTATTTT,CASIEDTQYF
NA,NA,TRBJ2-1,TRBV5-4,TGTGCCAGCAGCTTGTTTGGGGGAGCAGGGACTTTTTACAATGAGCAGTTCTTC,CASSLFGGAGTFYNEQFF
NA,NA,TRBJ1-3,TRBV13,TGTGCCAGCAGCTTAGGGGGTAGGGGCAGGGGATCTGGAAACACCATATATTTT,CASSLGGRGRGSGNTIYF
NA,NA,TRBJ2-3,TRBV20-1,TGCAGTGCTTCGGAGGGGGCTACGCAGTATTTT,CSASEGATQYF
few,NA,TRBJ2-3,TRBV4-1,TGCGCCAGCAGCCAAGTGGACAGATACACAGATACGCAGTATTTT,CASSQVDRYTDTQYF
NA,NA,TRBJ1-3,TRBV20-1,TGCAGTGCTAGTCCCGCTTCCGGAACCATATATTTT,CSASPASGTIYF
NA,TRBD2,TRBJ2-5,TRBV10-2,TGCGCCAGCAGAACCGGGACTAGCGGATGGGAAGAGACCCAGTACTTC,CASRTGTSGWEETQYF
NA,TRBD1,TRBJ1-3,TRBV6-5,TGTGCCAGCACCGCAGGGGGTGGAAACACCATATATTTT,CASTAGGGNTIYF
NA,NA,TRBJ2-3,TRBV5-1,TGCGCCAGCAGCTTGGGGCTCACTGCACCCGATACGCAGTATTTT,CASSLGLTAPDTQYF
NA,TRBD1,TRBJ1-3,TRBV14,TGTGCCAGCAGTCGGACAGGGAGCAGAAACACCATATATTTT,CASSRTGSRNTIYF
NA,NA,TRBJ1-1,TRBV29-1,TGCAGCGCGTTACCGGGGAACACTGAAGCTTTCTTT,CSALPGNTEAFF
NA,NA,TRBJ1-2,TRBV7-2,TGTGCCAGCAGCAAAGGCCCTTCAGGGGACCGAGGGGGCTACACCTTC,CASSKGPSGDRGGYTF
NA,TRBD1,TRBJ2-3,TRBV24-1,TGTGCCACCAGTGATTACGACAGGGACGGAACAGATACGCAGTATTTT,CATSDYDRDGTDTQYF
NA,TRBD2,TRBJ2-1,TRBV29-1,TGCAGCGTTGAACGGCTAGCGGGAGGGGTTGAGCAGTTCTTC,CSVERLAGGVEQFF
NA,TRBD1,TRBJ1-1,TRBV27,TGTGCCAGCCGGGGACAGTTGAACACTGAAGCTTTCTTT,CASRGQLNTEAFF
NA,NA,TRBJ1-2,TRBV9,TGTGCCAGCAGCGTAGCCCAGGGACGGCGGGGGAGGAATGGCTACACCTTC,CASSVAQGRRGRNGYTF
NA,NA,TRBJ1-6,TRBV5-3,TGTGCCAGAAGCTGCCCGGCAACCAATTCCTATAATTCACCCCTCCACTTT,CARSCPATNSYNSPLHF
once,NA,TRBJ1-1,TRBV28,TGTGCCAGCAAAGATAGCATGAACACTGAAGCTTTCTTT,CASKDSMNTEAFF
once,TRBD2,TRBJ2-3,TRBV4-3,TGCGCCAGCAGCCTAGGAACCGGGACTAGCGGGACAGATACGCAGTATTTT,CASSLGTGTSGTDTQYF
NA,NA,TRBJ2-3,TRBV29-1,TGCAGCGTTGTCGGACAGACGTCGTATTTT,CSVVGQTSYF
NA,NA,TRBJ1-5,TRBV19,TGTGCCAGTAGTATATTACAGGGTCTCGATCAGCCCCAGCATTTT,CASSILQGLDQPQHF
NA,NA,TRBJ2-1,TRBV5-1,TGCGCCAGCAGCCCACGAGGCTCGGATGAGCAGTTCTTC,CASSPRGSDEQFF
NA,NA,TRBJ2-3,TRBV27,TGTGCCAGCAGTTTAAACGGGGGGACAATAGATACGCAGTATTTT,CASSLNGGTIDTQYF
NA,NA,TRBJ2-3,TRBV11-3,TGTGCCAGCAGCCCCTCTCTCCGGGCGGATGGCACAGATACGCAGTATTTT,CASSPSLRADGTDTQYF
NA,NA,TRBJ1-5,TRBV6-5,TGTGCCAGCAGTTACTCGTCCGGGGAATATCAGCCCCAGCATTTT,CASSYSSGEYQPQHF
NA,NA,TRBJ2-3,TRBV5-1,TGCGCCAGCGGAAGAGGCACAGATACGCAGTATTTT,CASGRGTDTQYF
NA,TRBD1,TRBJ1-6,TRBV7-9,TGTGCCAGCAGCTTAGAAGGGGGCAACACCTATAATTCACCCCTCCACTTT,CASSLEGGNTYNSPLHF
NA,TRBD1,TRBJ1-3,TRBV6-5,TGTGCCAGCAGTCCCGGAGGGGGCTATGGAAACACCATATATTTT,CASSPGGGYGNTIYF
once,NA,TRBJ2-3,TRBV6-5,TGTGCCAGCAGTTACTCGATATCGGGAACAGATACGCAGTATTTT,CASSYSISGTDTQYF
few,NA,TRBJ1-5,TRBV28,TGTGCCAGCAGTCCGACAGCGGGTCAGCCCCAGCATTTT,CASSPTAGQPQHF